The rows below give T cell receptor beta chains drawn from one sample of a study of cytomegalovirus exposure and HLA in healthy donors. Assay used: immunoSEQ multiplex PCR; TCRdb lists only in-frame clones, some missing. Its listing shows 65,000 to 90,000 clones. Specimen: PBMCs. These receptors all come from a man aged 35 to 55 in good health and CMV-seronegative. Both conserved end residues are part of each CDR3.

v_call cdr3_aa
TRBV5-6 CASSLAAAPEAFF
TRBV11-2 CASSSATGLRAFF
TRBV2 CASSTLGGANYGYTF
TRBV27 CATRLASGGGWSSYNEQFF
TRBV11-1 CASSPRSGETQYF
TRBV29-1 CSVEDEAYPLAYGYTF
TRBV28 CASSAGYPEQFF
TRBV5-1 CASSYLAGEIATYEQYF
TRBV29-1 CSVVLRTSGYTF
TRBV5-4 CASSRSSGGAETQYF
TRBV6-6 CASSYVVGQNQPQHF
TRBV5-1 CASSLVAQGNTGELFF
TRBV4-1 CASSQGQGTFNEKLFF
TRBV7-9 CASNLQGGGYTF
TRBV5-6 CASSPGGVLNYGYTF
TRBV25-1 CASSDRGRNEQFF
TRBV6-1 CASSEGRGTGDEKLFF
TRBV5-1 CASSLEGSTSYNEQFF
TRBV5-4 CASSSTGSSYNEQFF
TRBV29-1 CSVERGQGQYGYTF
TRBV2 CASSSPGQQHF